This entry describes one TCR beta chain. Its matching antigen is unknown. In terms of origin and age, donors were healthy Caucasian individuals from Russia aged roughly 6 to 95. CDR1 is MNHNY and CDR2 is SVGAGI in the germline V gene (reference sequence). This CDR3 has 15 residues. V lost 8 bases to trimming and J lost 3 bases; unmatched junction nucleotides: 10. The sample originates from a study of blood T cells in healthy people across ages. Study-level points and caveats: Percentage of naive T cells showed a strong correlation with TCR beta diversity.

Then a second PCR, running roughly 6 to 12 cycles, was carried out with a sample-barcoded 5' primer and a J-beta primer mix. Each CDR3 protein is one row after TCRdb ran MiXCR on the 5' RACE reads. Of some 700,000 distinct CDR3 sequences in the sample, roughly 20% were seen once. The sequencing input was blood. The V gene is TRBV6-6, the J gene TRBJ1-2, with TRBD1 matching over 9 bases. The TCR was taken from a man aged 65-85 years in good health. In DNA form, the CDR3 reads TGTGCCAGCTATACAGGGGGCTTTCGGTACTATGGCTACACCTTC. Its translation is CASYTGGFRYYGYTF.